This T cell receptor (beta chain) was sequenced for a study of T cells after yellow fever vaccination. Per the germline V gene, CDR1 is LNHNV and CDR2 is YYDKDF (reference sequence). The CDR3 covers 15 residues. V dropped 0 bases and J dropped 5 bases, with 14 bases sitting between them. A few counts support this clonotype. TCRdb ran MiXCR on the 5' RACE reads and lists one entry per CDR3 protein. The profile shows about 370,000 distinct CDR3 sequences, around a tenth of them singletons. The receptor was derived from a man aged 18 to 30 who received the YFV17D yellow fever vaccine. The sample in question was PBMCs, obtained on the day of the first yellow fever vaccination. The genes are TRBV15 and TRBJ2-7; a weak D match, TRBD2 (6 bases). CDR3 nucleotide sequence: TGTGCCACCAGCAGAGATTGGGGGGAATCCCACGAGCAGTACTTC. It specifies CATSRDWGESHEQYF.